A selection of T cell receptor beta chains follows, all from one sample in a study of cytomegalovirus exposure and HLA in healthy donors. TCRdb keeps only in-frame clones here, not all; method: immunoSEQ multiplex PCR. The sample has 250,000 to 350,000 clones, roughly 80% seen once; the top ten hold roughly 0.3%. Sequencing used PBMCs. The receptors here all came from a girl aged 2 to 9 in good health and CMV-seronegative. CDR3s include the opening cysteine and the closing phenylalanine or tryptophan. The D gene is left open where the match is weak. Some rows have no size entry. The others give once, few or many, or a class for an expanded clone.

D gene	V gene	clone size	J gene	CDR3 protein	CDR3 DNA
NA	TRBV5-1	NA	TRBJ1-2	CASSLAQGDYGYTF	TGCGCCAGCAGCTTGGCCCAGGGTGACTATGGCTACACCTTC
NA	TRBV30	NA	TRBJ1-1	CAWAGAWNTEAFF	TGTGCCTGGGCAGGGGCATGGAACACTGAAGCTTTCTTT
NA	TRBV7-9	NA	TRBJ1-1	CASSFGVGMNTEAFF	TGTGCCAGCAGCTTCGGGGTTGGGATGAACACTGAAGCTTTCTTT
TRBD2	TRBV27	NA	TRBJ2-1	CATLGRDDYNEQFF	TGTGCCACCCTCGGGAGGGACGATTACAATGAGCAGTTCTTC
TRBD2	TRBV9	NA	TRBJ2-1	CASNSGRAIGFVNEQFF	TGTGCCAGCAATAGCGGGAGGGCCATCGGGTTTGTGAATGAGCAGTTCTTC
TRBD2	TRBV10-2	NA	TRBJ2-7	CASSENSGSSYEQYF	TGCGCCAGCAGTGAGAATAGCGGGAGCTCCTACGAGCAGTACTTC
TRBD1	TRBV6-6	NA	TRBJ2-7	CASGSPGQGFYEQYF	TGTGCCAGCGGCTCACCGGGACAGGGGTTCTACGAGCAGTACTTC
TRBD1	TRBV27	NA	TRBJ1-2	CASSLYQGVVGGYTF	TGTGCCAGCAGTTTATATCAGGGGGTGGTGGGTGGCTACACCTTC
TRBD1	TRBV5-5	NA	TRBJ1-4	CASSLKGVTGAPSGGLFF	TGTGCCAGCAGCTTGAAGGGGGTAACAGGGGCCCCTTCGGGCGGACTGTTTTTT
NA	TRBV2	NA	TRBJ2-3	CASSEGRVGDTQYF	TGTGCCAGCAGTGAAGGCAGGGTGGGAGATACGCAGTATTTT
NA	TRBV27	NA	TRBJ2-7	CASSFRGDYEQYF	TGTGCCAGCAGTTTCAGGGGGGACTACGAGCAGTACTTC
TRBD2	TRBV4-1	NA	TRBJ2-1	CASSQDETSGGAGYNEQFF	TGCGCCAGCAGCCAAGATGAGACTAGCGGGGGGGCTGGGTACAATGAGCAGTTCTTC
NA	TRBV7-9	NA	TRBJ2-7	CATNPVLRSYEQYF	TGTGCCACTAACCCCGTGCTCCGGTCCTACGAGCAGTACTTC
NA	TRBV9	NA	TRBJ2-5	CASSVDSLQETQYF	TGTGCCAGCAGCGTGGACAGCCTTCAAGAGACCCAGTACTTC
NA	TRBV9	NA	TRBJ2-7	CASSGRDNSYEQYF	TGTGCCAGCAGCGGCCGGGACAACTCCTACGAGCAGTACTTC
TRBD2	TRBV7-6	NA	TRBJ2-1	CASSSTWGTSGESSYNEQFF	TGTGCCAGCAGCTCCACCTGGGGGACTAGCGGGGAGAGCTCCTACAATGAGCAGTTCTTC
NA	TRBV19	once	TRBJ1-3	CASGKTGASASGNTIYF	TGTGCCAGTGGAAAGACAGGCGCGTCCGCCTCTGGAAACACCATATATTTT
NA	TRBV5-8	NA	TRBJ1-5	CASSSRGNGNQPQHF	TGTGCCAGCAGCTCCAGGGGAAACGGCAATCAGCCCCAGCATTTT
NA	TRBV7-9	NA	TRBJ2-6	CASSLALGANVLTF	TGTGCCAGCAGCTTAGCGCTAGGGGCCAACGTCCTGACTTTC
NA	TRBV7-9	NA	TRBJ1-1	CASSLTGSFTEAFF	TGTGCCAGCAGCCTTACAGGGTCCTTCACTGAAGCTTTCTTT
NA	TRBV18	few	TRBJ2-1	CASSNTGYNEQFF	TGTGCCAGCTCAAATACAGGGTACAATGAGCAGTTCTTC
NA	TRBV4-1	NA	TRBJ1-5	CASSQALYQPQHF	TGCGCCAGCAGCCAGGCACTATATCAGCCCCAGCATTTT
TRBD1	TRBV4-1	NA	TRBJ1-3	CASSQVWPDRVGNTIYF	TGCGCCAGCAGCCAAGTATGGCCTGACAGGGTTGGAAACACCATATATTTT
NA	TRBV30	NA	TRBJ2-1	CAWSGLSNEQFF	TGTGCCTGGAGTGGGCTCTCCAATGAGCAGTTCTTC
TRBD2	TRBV28	NA	TRBJ2-7	CASSSPGLAFSYEQYF	TGTGCCAGCAGTTCTCCGGGACTAGCGTTCTCCTACGAGCAGTACTTC
NA	TRBV30	NA	TRBJ2-1	CAWWPSGWGNEQFF	TGTGCCTGGTGGCCGAGCGGGTGGGGGAATGAGCAGTTCTTC
NA	TRBV25-1	NA	TRBJ2-7	CASSEYRGGHSGEQYF	TGTGCCAGCAGTGAATACAGAGGGGGACATTCGGGGGAGCAGTACTTC
NA	TRBV10-1	NA	TRBJ1-1	CASSAVIRGEAFF	TGCGCCAGCAGTGCTGTAATCCGGGGAGAGGCTTTCTTT
TRBD2	TRBV27	NA	TRBJ2-1	CASSRPGTSGYLGNEQFF	TGTGCCAGCAGTCGGCCCGGGACTAGCGGTTATTTGGGGAATGAGCAGTTCTTC
TRBD1	TRBV29-1	NA	TRBJ1-5	CSAGQGNSNQPQHF	TGCAGCGCGGGACAGGGGAACAGCAATCAGCCCCAGCATTTT
TRBD1	TRBV6-5	NA	TRBJ2-3	CASSWGQGADTQYF	TGTGCCAGCAGCTGGGGACAGGGGGCAGATACGCAGTATTTT
NA	TRBV29-1	NA	TRBJ2-7	CSVEADSPYEQYF	TGCAGCGTTGAAGCCGACAGTCCCTACGAGCAGTACTTC